This TCR beta chain was identified in a study of Ad26.COV2.S vaccination and SARS-CoV-2 variants (dated by TCRdb to the early 2020s). Some background on the complete study: Vaccine-arm donors were drawn from COV1001, a multicentre, randomized, double-blind, placebo-controlled phase I-IIa trial of Ad26.COV2.S in healthy adults. Throughout the experiments and outcome assessment, investigators stayed blinded to trial group allocation. The TCR-sequenced set comprised about 32 samples: approximately 19 Ad26.COV2.S vaccine recipients, 5 placebo recipients and 8 SARS-CoV-2 convalescent individuals. Trial participants were randomized into five groups of five: low-dose or high-dose Ad26.COV2.S given once or twice, or placebo on both occasions. Sequencing of the TCRbeta repertoire served to evaluate the specificity and breadth of SARS-CoV-2-reactive T cell receptors following Ad26.COV2.S vaccination. Ad26.COV2.S was administered intramuscularly at a dose of 5x10^10 or 1x10^11 viral particles, either as one shot or as two shots given 56 days apart.

TCRbeta CDR3 regions were sequenced with the immunoSEQ Assay. After extraction, genomic DNA underwent amplification by bias-controlled multiplex PCR, followed by high-throughput sequencing. From the authors' description of their analysis: To quantify the absolute abundance of each unique TCRbeta CDR3 region, sequences were collapsed and filtered. T cell fraction was estimated by normalizing TCRbeta template counts to usable DNA, which was measured by amplifying reference genes present in all nucleated cells. Repertoire TCRs were annotated as SARS-CoV-2-specific by exact matching of V gene, CDR3 amino acid sequence and J gene to a known reactive TCR set. MIRA supplied the reference SARS-CoV-2 TCR set, which was filtered for enrichment in COVID-19-positive ImmuneCODE repertoires so that public or cross-reactive TCRs were removed. Using the MIRA antigens, annotated TCRs were further analysed by specific ORF or by position within an ORF. Depth was the summed frequency of annotated unique rearrangements, while breadth was defined as annotated unique rearrangements over total unique productive rearrangements. Two-sided Wilcoxon rank-sum tests were used to compare TCR breadth between groups. The immuneACCESS repertoire file appears here via TCRdb, limited to in-frame rearrangements. These files lack a portion of the clones; in checked studies, under half of the deficit traces to unresolved V genes, and the cause of the others is not known. V, J and clone size reflect that table, while D and trimming were determined from the DNA. Within this sample are some 340,000 clones, with roughly 86% of them counted one time only. More than 1.5% of the sample belongs to the ten largest clones.

The sample's treatment or condition label, in plain terms: some 20 received Ad26.COV2.S at low or high dose, single or two shots; several received placebo; per-sample allocation not given. Repertoires of vaccine and placebo recipients were sequenced from samples collected on day 63 after the first injection. Cohort 1b enrolled fewer than 30 adults aged 18-55 years at a single site in Boston, USA, between 29 July and 7 August 2020. Ad26.COV2.S consisted of a replication-incompetent adenovirus type 26 vector by which a prefusion-stabilized SARS-CoV-2 spike protein from the original Wuhan strain was expressed. On this clone: The specificity of this receptor is unknown. It has no much larger one-base neighbor in the sample; base qualities were not kept.

Relative to germline, V is 4 bases shorter and J is 4 bases shorter, with 20 bases between their ends. Reading the germline V gene (reference sequence) gives CDR1 SGHNT and CDR2 YYREEE. Reading from cysteine to phenylalanine, the CDR3 counts 16 amino acids. Only CDR3 DNA remains: 48 bases, in frame from the first base. The research as a whole found: Comparable non-spike TCR breadth was observed between vaccine and placebo recipients, consistent with only spike being contained in the vaccine. Compared with placebo recipients, Ad26.COV2.S recipients showed higher spike-specific TCR breadth (P = 0.0014). The authors noted that the TCR breadth and depth analyses may have underestimated total T cell responses. The study was not powered for comparison of responses between vaccine doses or regimens. After vaccination, spike-specific CD8+ and CD4+ T cell responses were reported to show substantial breadth.

This specimen was peripheral blood, taken in a trial of Ad26.COV2.S vaccine versus placebo. This TCR was sampled from a person aged 18-65 years who received the Ad26.COV2.S COVID-19 vaccine or a placebo. The chain couples TRBV5-4 to TRBJ1-2; matching of 5 bases hints at TRBD1 as the D gene. At the DNA level, the sequence is TGTGCCAGCAGCCCTGACCGGGGGGTGCTCCTCTATGGCTACACCTTC. Its amino acids are CASSPDRGVLLYGYTF.